The clone carrying this T cell receptor (beta chain) was seen repeatedly, ten times or more. Its antigen remains unknown. The data are from a study of cytotoxic CD8 clonotypes in ibrutinib-treated CLL. Study context: Investigators collected response samples after a median roughly 13 months of treatment, range 6 to 36. Overall study findings and caveats: Sustained-remission and progressing patients diverged in sampling times. Clonality at baseline surpassed age-matched healthy donors and tracked circulating CD8+ T-cell counts. Upon ibrutinib response clonality rose, and upon progression it fell back toward baseline.

TCRdb's table, derived via immunoSEQ multiplex PCR, lists solely in-frame clones and lacks some. The table shows some 140,000 clones, with less than 95% occurring only once. The sequenced sample was PBMCs, obtained after 12 months of ibrutinib treatment. The clonotype originates from a human donor with chronic lymphocytic leukemia.

CDR3 amino acids: CASARGGPPYEQYF. DNA for the CDR3: TGTGCCAGCGCCCGTGGCGGGCCACCCTACGAGCAGTACTTC. V is TRBV7-9 and J is TRBJ2-7, with D possibly being TRBD2 (5 bases). The V end lost 8 bases, the J end lost 2 bases, and 16 bases lay between the germline ends. This CDR3 region has 14 residues. Germline values: CDR1 SEHNR, CDR2 FQNEAQ (reference sequence).